This TCR beta chain was found in a study of shared clonotypes between healthy human individuals. Looking at the study overall: Each donor's CD8 memory used one plate, CD8 naive two, each CD4 subset three. Study conclusions and caveats: Sequencing depth was predicted to influence how clonotypes are shared among donors.

A word on this clone: The antigen remains undetermined.

This was a deep-level run. Produced via immunoSEQ multiplex PCR; TCRdb's table is partial and in-frame only. The top ten hold roughly 0.1% of the sample, which has about 600,000 clones, less than 97% seen once. V was pared by 5 bases and J by 2 bases, with 17 bases between. This CDR3 spans 16 amino acids. Naive CD8 cells were CD45RO-negative, positively selected for CCR7, excluding terminally differentiated effector memory CD45RA+ cells. This chain links TRBV23-1 with TRBJ2-3; a possible D gene is TRBD2 (6 bases). TRBV23-1 is filed as an ORF, its function uncertain. The clonotype was recovered from a woman aged 25 to 39 in good health. Sample: naive CD8+ T cells sorted from blood. The chain's CDR3 is CASSSPSLAATDTQYF. CDR3 DNA sequence: TGCGCCAGCAGTTCCCCCTCATTAGCGGCCACAGATACGCAGTATTTT.